This T cell receptor (beta chain) was identified in a study of blood T cell repertoires in COVID-19. Study-level background: Sites across the United States, Italy and Spain contributed samples from acute and convalescent COVID-19. PBMCs, B-cell-depleted T cells, or T cells provided the cDNA or gDNA that made up the material.

This CDR3 has 14 amino acids. Trimming shortened V by 3 bases and J by 1 base, and 10 bases separated the two germline ends. The germline V gene encodes CDR1 SGHKS and CDR2 YYEKEE (reference sequence). Method: immunoSEQ multiplex PCR; TCRdb's copy keeps in-frame clones and lacks some. The data show over 600,000 clones, 80% to 90% seen once. The chain couples TRBV5-5 to TRBJ1-1; D is perhaps TRBD1 (5 bases). What was sequenced was peripheral blood. This receptor was obtained from a woman aged 18-29 years with acute or convalescent COVID-19. CDR3 amino acids: CASSSLDRNTEAFF. In nucleotides, the CDR3 is TGTGCCAGCAGCTCTCTTGACAGGAACACTGAAGCTTTCTTT.